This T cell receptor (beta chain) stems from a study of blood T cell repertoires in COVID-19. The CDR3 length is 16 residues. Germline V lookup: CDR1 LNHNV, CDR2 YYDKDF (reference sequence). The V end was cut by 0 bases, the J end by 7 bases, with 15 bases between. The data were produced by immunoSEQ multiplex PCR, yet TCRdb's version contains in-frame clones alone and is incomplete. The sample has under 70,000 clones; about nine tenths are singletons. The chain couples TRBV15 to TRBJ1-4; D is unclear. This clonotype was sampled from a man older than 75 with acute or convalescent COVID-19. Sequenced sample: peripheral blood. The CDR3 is CATSRDDAGPGEKLFF. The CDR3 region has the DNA TGTGCCACCAGCAGAGATGACGCAGGCCCCGGTGAAAAACTGTTTTTT.